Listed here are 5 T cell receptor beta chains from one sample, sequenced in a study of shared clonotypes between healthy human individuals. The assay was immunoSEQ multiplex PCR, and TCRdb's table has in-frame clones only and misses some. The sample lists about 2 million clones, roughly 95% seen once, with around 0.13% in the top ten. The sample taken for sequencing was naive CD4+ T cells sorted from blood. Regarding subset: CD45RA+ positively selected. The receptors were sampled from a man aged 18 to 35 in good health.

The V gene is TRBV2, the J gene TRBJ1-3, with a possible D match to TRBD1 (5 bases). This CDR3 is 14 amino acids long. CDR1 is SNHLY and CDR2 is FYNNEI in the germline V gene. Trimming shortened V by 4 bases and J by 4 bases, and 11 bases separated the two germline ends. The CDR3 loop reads CASSAQGPGNTIYF. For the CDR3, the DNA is TGTGCCAGCAGTGCCCAGGGACCCGGAAACACCATATATTTT.

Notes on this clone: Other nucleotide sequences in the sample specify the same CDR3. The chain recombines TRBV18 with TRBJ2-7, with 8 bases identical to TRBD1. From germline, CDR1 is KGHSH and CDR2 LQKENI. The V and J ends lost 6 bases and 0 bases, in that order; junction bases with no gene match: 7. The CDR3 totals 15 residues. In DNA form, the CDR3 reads TGTGCCAGCTCGCCAGGACAGGGTAACTCCTACGAGCAGTACTTC. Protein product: CASSPGQGNSYEQYF.

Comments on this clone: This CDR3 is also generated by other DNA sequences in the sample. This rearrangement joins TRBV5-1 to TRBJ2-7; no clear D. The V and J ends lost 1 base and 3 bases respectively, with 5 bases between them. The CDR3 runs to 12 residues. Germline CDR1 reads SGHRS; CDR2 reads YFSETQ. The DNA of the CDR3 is TGCGCCAGCAGCTTGTACGGCTACGAGCAGTACTTC. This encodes CASSLYGYEQYF. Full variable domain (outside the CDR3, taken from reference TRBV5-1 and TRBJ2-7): KAGVTQTPRYLIKTRGQQVTLSCSPISGHRSVSWYQQTPGQGLQFLFEYFSETQRNKGNFPGRFSGRQFSNSRSEMNVSTLELGDSALYLCASSLYGYEQYFGPGTRLTVT.

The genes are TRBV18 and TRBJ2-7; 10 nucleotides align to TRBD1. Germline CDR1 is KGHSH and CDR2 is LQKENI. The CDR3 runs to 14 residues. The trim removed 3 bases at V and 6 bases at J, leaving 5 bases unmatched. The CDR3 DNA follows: TGTGCCAGCTCACCCGGTGGACAGGGGGTCGAGCAGTACTTC. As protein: CASSPGGQGVEQYF.

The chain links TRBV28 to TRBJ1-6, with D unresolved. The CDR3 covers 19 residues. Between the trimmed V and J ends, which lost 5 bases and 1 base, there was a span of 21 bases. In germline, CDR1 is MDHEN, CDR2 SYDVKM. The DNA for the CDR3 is TGTGCCAGCAGTATAAAGGGTTTGGGAGCTCGGTCCTATAATTCACCCCTCCACTTT. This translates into CASSIKGLGARSYNSPLHF.